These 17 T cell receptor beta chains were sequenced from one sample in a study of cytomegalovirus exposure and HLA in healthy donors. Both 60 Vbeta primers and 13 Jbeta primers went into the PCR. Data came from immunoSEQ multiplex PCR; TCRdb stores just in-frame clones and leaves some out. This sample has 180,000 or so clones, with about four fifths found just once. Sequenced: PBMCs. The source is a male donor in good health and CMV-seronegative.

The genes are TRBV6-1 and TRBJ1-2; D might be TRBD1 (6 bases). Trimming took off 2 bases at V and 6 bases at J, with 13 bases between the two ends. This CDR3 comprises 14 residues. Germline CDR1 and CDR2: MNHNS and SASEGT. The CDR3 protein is CASSELGAQNGYTF. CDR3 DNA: TGTGCCAGCAGTGAACTGGGGGCGCAAAATGGCTACACCTTC.

In DNA, the CDR3 is TGTGCCAGCAGTTACTCCAGCCTAGGGACCCAGTACTTC. Translated, it gives CASSYSSLGTQYF. The V and J genes are TRBV6-5 and TRBJ2-5; D ambiguous. From germline, CDR1 is MNHEY and CDR2 SVGAGI. CDR3 length: 13 residues. Trimming stripped 0 bases from V and 7 bases from J, with 9 bases between.

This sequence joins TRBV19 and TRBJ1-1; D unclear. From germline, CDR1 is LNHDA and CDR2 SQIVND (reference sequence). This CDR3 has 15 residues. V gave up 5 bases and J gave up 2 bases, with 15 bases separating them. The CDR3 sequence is CASSLRPEDNTEAFF. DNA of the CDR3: TGTGCCAGTAGTCTCCGACCGGAGGATAACACTGAAGCTTTCTTT.

As DNA, the CDR3 is TGCGCCAGCAGCCCAGGAGCCGGGGCAGATACGCAGTATTTT. It is translated as CASSPGAGADTQYF. The chain links TRBV4-3 to TRBJ2-3, with D perhaps matching TRBD2 (5 bases). The CDR3 sequence is 14 residues long. Between the trimmed V and J ends, which lost 4 bases and 4 bases, there was a span of 12 bases. The germline CDR1 and CDR2 sequences are LGHNA and YSLEER.

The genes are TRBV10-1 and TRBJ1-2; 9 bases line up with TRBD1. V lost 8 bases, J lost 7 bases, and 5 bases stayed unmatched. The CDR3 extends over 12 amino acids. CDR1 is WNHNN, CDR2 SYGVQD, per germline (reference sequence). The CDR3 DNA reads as TGCGCCAGCCGGGACAGGGCCCGTGGCTACACCTTC. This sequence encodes CASRDRARGYTF.

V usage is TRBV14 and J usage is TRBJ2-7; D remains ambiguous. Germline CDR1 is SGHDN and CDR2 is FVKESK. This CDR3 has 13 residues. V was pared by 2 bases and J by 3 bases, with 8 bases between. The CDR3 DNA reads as TGTGCCAGCAGCCAAAAAAACAGCTACGAGCAGTACTTC. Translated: CASSQKNSYEQYF.

The CDR3 DNA sequence: TGTGCCAGCAGCTCGAGTGACAGGGCTGGCACTGAAGCTTTCTTT. Residues: CASSSSDRAGTEAFF. The rearrangement uses TRBV11-2 and TRBJ1-1; TRBD1 matches 7 bases. J was trimmed by 4 bases and V by 4 bases; bases with no gene match: 9. Germline CDR1 and CDR2: SGHAT and FQNNGV. This CDR3 has 15 residues.

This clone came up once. In DNA, the CDR3 is TGTGCCAGCAGCCGAGACAGTGAAGCTTTCTTT. Amino acid sequence: CASSRDSEAFF. This chain joins TRBV5-6 and TRBJ1-1; TRBD1 might be the D (5 bases). The CDR3 loop spans 11 amino acids. CDR1 is SGHDT and CDR2 is YYEEEE in the germline V gene. V lost 4 bases to trimming and J lost 7 bases, with 8 bases between them.

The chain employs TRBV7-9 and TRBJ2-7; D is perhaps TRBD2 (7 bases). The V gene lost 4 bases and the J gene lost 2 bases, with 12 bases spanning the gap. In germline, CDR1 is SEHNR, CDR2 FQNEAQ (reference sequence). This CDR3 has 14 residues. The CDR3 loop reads CASSSPGGPYEQYF. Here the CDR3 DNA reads TGTGCCAGCAGCTCGCCCGGGGGGCCCTACGAGCAGTACTTC.

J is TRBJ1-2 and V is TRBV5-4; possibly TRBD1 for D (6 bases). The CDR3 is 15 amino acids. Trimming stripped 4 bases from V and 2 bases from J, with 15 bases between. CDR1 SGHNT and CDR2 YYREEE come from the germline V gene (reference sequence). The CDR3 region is CASSNGGQQNYGYTF. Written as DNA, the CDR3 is TGTGCCAGCAGCAATGGCGGACAGCAAAACTATGGCTACACCTTC. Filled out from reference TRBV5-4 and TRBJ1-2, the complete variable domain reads ETGVTQSPTHLIKTRGQQVTLRCSSQSGHNTVSWYQQALGQGPQFIFQYYREEENGRGNFPPRFSGLQFPNYSSELNVNALELDDSALYLCASSNGGQQNYGYTFGSGTRLTVV.

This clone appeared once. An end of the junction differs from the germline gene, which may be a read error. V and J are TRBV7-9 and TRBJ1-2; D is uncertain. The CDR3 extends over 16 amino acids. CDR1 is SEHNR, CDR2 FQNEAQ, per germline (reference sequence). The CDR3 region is CSSSLASRTANYGYTF. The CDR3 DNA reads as TGTTCCAGCAGCTTAGCATCGCGCACAGCAAACTATGGCTACACCTTC.

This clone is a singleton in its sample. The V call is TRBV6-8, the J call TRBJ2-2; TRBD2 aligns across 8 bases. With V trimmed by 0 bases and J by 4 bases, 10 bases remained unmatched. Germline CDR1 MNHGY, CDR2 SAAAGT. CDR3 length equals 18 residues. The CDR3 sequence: CASSYSFPSGGPTGELFF. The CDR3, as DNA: TGTGCCAGCAGTTACTCCTTTCCCAGCGGGGGCCCCACCGGGGAGCTGTTTTTT.

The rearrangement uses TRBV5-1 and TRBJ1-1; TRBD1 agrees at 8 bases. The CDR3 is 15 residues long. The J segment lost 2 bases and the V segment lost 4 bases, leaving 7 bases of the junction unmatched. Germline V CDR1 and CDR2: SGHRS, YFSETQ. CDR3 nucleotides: TGCGCCAGCAGCATCGACAGGGGAGCAAACACTGAAGCTTTCTTT. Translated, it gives CASSIDRGANTEAFF.

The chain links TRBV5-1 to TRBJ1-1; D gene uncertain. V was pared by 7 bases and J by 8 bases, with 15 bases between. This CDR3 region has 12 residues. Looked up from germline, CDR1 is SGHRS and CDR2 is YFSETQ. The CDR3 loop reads CASSAGVWEAFF. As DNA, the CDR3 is TGCGCCAGCTCCGCGGGCGTATGGGAAGCTTTCTTT.

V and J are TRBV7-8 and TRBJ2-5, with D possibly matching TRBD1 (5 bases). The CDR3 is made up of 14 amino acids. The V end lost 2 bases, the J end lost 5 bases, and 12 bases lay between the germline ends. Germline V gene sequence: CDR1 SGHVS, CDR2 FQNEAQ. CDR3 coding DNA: TGTGCCAGCAGCTTATCCCAGGGTCTGGAGACCCAGTACTTC. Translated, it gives CASSLSQGLETQYF.

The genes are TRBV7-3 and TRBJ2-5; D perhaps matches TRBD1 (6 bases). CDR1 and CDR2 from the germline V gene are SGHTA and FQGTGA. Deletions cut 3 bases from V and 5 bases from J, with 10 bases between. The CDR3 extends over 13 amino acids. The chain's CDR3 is CASSFTGSETQYF. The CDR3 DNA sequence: TGTGCCAGCAGCTTTACAGGGTCGGAGACCCAGTACTTC.

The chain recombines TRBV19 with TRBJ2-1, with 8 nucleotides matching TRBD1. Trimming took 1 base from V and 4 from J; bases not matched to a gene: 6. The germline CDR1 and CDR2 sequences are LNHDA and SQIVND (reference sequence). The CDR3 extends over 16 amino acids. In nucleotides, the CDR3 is TGTGCCAGTAGTATAGGCAGGGGGCACGGGTACAATGAGCAGTTCTTC. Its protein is CASSIGRGHGYNEQFF.